The 32 T cell receptor beta chains given below trace back to one sample, sequenced in a study of blood T cell repertoires in COVID-19. Some clones are missing from TCRdb's copy, which holds only in-frame ones; the method was immunoSEQ multiplex PCR. In the table there are hundreds of thousands of clones, around 83% of which are singletons. The sample consisted of PBMCs or T cells enriched from blood (not recorded which). Source of these receptors: a woman in her thirties or forties who had recovered from COVID-19.

The chain joins TRBV5-1 to TRBJ2-1; TRBD2 aligns across 10 bases. The CDR3 runs to 16 residues. Germline V gene lookup returns CDR1 SGHRS and CDR2 YFSETQ. Germline trimming cut 4 bases from V and 3 bases from J; bases unmatched to any gene: 7. This CDR3 is CASSVELAGDYNEQFF. CDR3 bases: TGCGCCAGCAGCGTGGAGCTAGCGGGGGACTACAATGAGCAGTTCTTC. Using reference TRBV5-1 and TRBJ2-1 for the parts outside the CDR3, the full variable domain is KAGVTQTPRYLIKTRGQQVTLSCSPISGHRSVSWYQQTPGQGLQFLFEYFSETQRNKGNFPGRFSGRQFSNSRSEMNVSTLELGDSALYLCASSVELAGDYNEQFFGPGTRLTVL.

Only one count was recorded for this clone. The chain links TRBV9 to TRBJ1-2, with D tentatively TRBD1 (5 bases). The V gene lost 0 bases and the J gene lost 4 bases, with 10 bases spanning the gap. From germline, CDR1 is SGDLS and CDR2 YYNGEE. The CDR3 totals 14 residues. CDR3 protein: CASSVGQGGYGYTF. CDR3 DNA sequence: TGTGCCAGCAGCGTAGGTCAGGGCGGCTATGGCTACACCTTC.

This sequence joins TRBV27 and TRBJ1-1; possible D gene TRBD1, 5 bases. This CDR3 is 13 amino acids long. V was pared by 9 bases and J by 2 bases, with 13 bases between. The V gene's germline CDR1 is MNHEY and CDR2 SMNVEV (reference sequence). The CDR3: CASNTQGNTEAFF. In nucleotides, the CDR3 is TGTGCCAGTAACACTCAGGGCAACACTGAAGCTTTCTTT.

The V call is TRBV2, the J call TRBJ2-7; possibly TRBD2 for D (6 bases). The germline CDR1 and CDR2 sequences are SNHLY and FYNNEI. The CDR3 sequence is 15 residues long. V shed 6 bases and J shed 4 bases, with 19 bases lying between them. CDR3 nucleotide sequence: TGTGCCAGCAGCCGCCCACGGGGGTGGGGGTACGAGCAGTACTTC. It encodes CASSRPRGWGYEQYF.

The V gene is TRBV5-1, the J gene TRBJ2-3; D not resolved. V was trimmed by 0 bases and J by 6 bases, leaving 11 bases between them. Germline V gene lookup returns CDR1 SGHRS and CDR2 YFSETQ. The CDR3 has 14 amino acids. For the CDR3, the DNA is TGCGCCAGCAGCTTGGGTCAGGTCGAGGATACGCAGTATTTT. Translated: CASSLGQVEDTQYF. The whole variable domain, filled in from reference TRBV5-1 and TRBJ2-3, reads KAGVTQTPRYLIKTRGQQVTLSCSPISGHRSVSWYQQTPGQGLQFLFEYFSETQRNKGNFPGRFSGRQFSNSRSEMNVSTLELGDSALYLCASSLGQVEDTQYFGPGTRLTVL.

V is TRBV28 and J is TRBJ2-2; weak D call: TRBD1 (5 bases). V was shortened by 6 bases and J by 6 bases, with 5 bases between the two germline ends. CDR3 size: 11 residues. In germline, CDR1 is MDHEN, CDR2 SYDVKM. The CDR3 here is CASRGPGELFF. The CDR3 coding sequence is TGTGCCAGCAGGGGGCCCGGGGAGCTGTTTTTT.

J is TRBJ1-1 and V is TRBV2, with D possibly being TRBD1 (6 bases). The CDR3 has 13 residues. With 5 bases removed from V and 3 bases from J, the gap between germline ends came to 10 bases. Germline CDR1 is SNHLY and CDR2 is FYNNEI. This CDR3 reads CASSPEGDTEAFF. The DNA for the CDR3 is TGTGCCAGCAGTCCCGAGGGGGACACTGAAGCTTTCTTT.

Only one count was recorded for this clone. This chain joins TRBV5-1 and TRBJ2-1, with TRBD1 matching 7 bases. CDR1 SGHRS and CDR2 YFSETQ come from the germline V gene. The junction had 12 bases not matched to a gene; V was cut back by 1 base and J by 5 bases. This CDR3 has 17 residues. The CDR3 is CASSLRVGQRGNNEQFF. The CDR3 bases are TGCGCCAGCAGCTTGCGGGTGGGACAGAGGGGGAACAATGAGCAGTTCTTC.

V gene TRBV19 combines with J gene TRBJ2-3; 13 bases map to TRBD2. Germline V gene data show CDR1 as LNHDA and CDR2 as SQIVND (reference sequence). CDR3 length: 15 residues. The junction had 8 bases not matched to a gene; V was cut back by 10 bases and J by 4 bases. CDR3: CATGLAGTGADTQYF. As DNA, the CDR3 is TGTGCCACGGGACTAGCGGGAACAGGCGCAGATACGCAGTATTTT.

The chain carries TRBV12-5 and TRBJ1-2; possibly TRBD1 for D (5 bases). V lost 6 bases and J lost 4, with 21 bases in between. The germline gives CDR1 LGHNT, CDR2 FRNRAP. There are 16 residues in the CDR3. CDR3 coding DNA: TGTGCTAGTGGCACAACACGGGGGGTAGGCTTCTATGGCTACACCTTC. This codes for CASGTTRGVGFYGYTF.

The chain is built from TRBV19 and TRBJ1-2; 7 positions match TRBD1. The germline CDR1 and CDR2 sequences are LNHDA and SQIVND (reference sequence). The V gene end was trimmed by 4 bases and the J gene end by 0 bases; junction bases not matched to a gene: 8. This CDR3 is 16 amino acids long. In DNA, the CDR3 is TGTGCCAGTAGTACAACAGGGGCCGGAGCTAACTATGGCTACACCTTC. Translating gives CASSTTGAGANYGYTF.

This chain connects TRBV10-3 to TRBJ1-2, with 7 bases lining up with TRBD1. Germline V lookup: CDR1 ENHRY, CDR2 SYGVKD. This CDR3 is 13 amino acids long. With 2 bases clipped from V and 6 bases from J, the junction kept 3 bases outside the gene matches. The CDR3 loop reads CAISELQGNGYTF. In nucleotides, the CDR3 is TGTGCCATCAGTGAGCTACAGGGGAATGGCTACACCTTC.

With respect to this clone: A much larger clone lies one base from this, so it may be a read error. The V call is TRBV27, the J call TRBJ1-2; a weak D match, TRBD1 (6 bases). Germline-derived CDR1 and CDR2 are MNHEY and SMNVEV (reference sequence). The CDR3 extends over 13 amino acids. Deletions cut 4 bases from V and 1 base from J, with 7 bases between. CDR3 coding DNA: TGTGCCAGCAGTTCACAGGGTAACTATGGCTACACCTTC. Translation: CASSSQGNYGYTF.

The chain has TRBV24-1 and TRBJ1-5; D is unresolved. V dropped 3 bases and J dropped 8 bases, with 10 bases sitting between them. This CDR3 region has 13 residues. Per the germline V gene, CDR1 is KGHDR and CDR2 is SFDVKD. The CDR3 DNA sequence: TGTGCCACCAGTGATGTAGACAAGGAGCCCCAGCATTTT. Its protein product is CATSDVDKEPQHF.

V and J are TRBV2 and TRBJ2-2; TRBD1 matches at 9 bases. Trimming at V came to 7 bases and at J to 6 bases, leaving 9 bases not matched to a gene. The CDR3 spans 15 residues. Per germline, CDR1 SNHLY and CDR2 FYNNEI. The CDR3 here is CASTGTGFIAGELFF. In DNA, the CDR3 is TGTGCCAGCACCGGGACAGGGTTCATTGCCGGGGAGCTGTTTTTT.

The chain uses TRBV27 and TRBJ2-7; 8 bases are shared with TRBD1. This CDR3 contains 14 residues. Germline V gives CDR1 MNHEY, CDR2 SMNVEV (reference sequence). Losses at the gene ends were 5 bases for V and 1 base for J; bases not matched to a gene: 4. In DNA, the CDR3 is TGTGCCAGCAGTAGACAGGGGACTTCCTACGAGCAGTACTTC. It encodes CASSRQGTSYEQYF.

This clone came up once. The chain employs TRBV18 and TRBJ2-7, with 10 bases aligning to TRBD2. The CDR3 is 19 residues long. Germline loops: CDR1 KGHSH, CDR2 LQKENI. V lost 3 bases and J lost 3; bases outside the gene matches: 17. This chain's CDR3 is CASSPSLAGAVGGIYEQYF. The CDR3 DNA reads as TGTGCCAGCTCACCCTCCCTAGCGGGAGCTGTGGGGGGAATCTACGAGCAGTACTTC.

The chain joins TRBV27 to TRBJ2-3; 11 bases align to TRBD2. The CDR3 is 14 residues long. Unmatched junction bases numbered 5, after V lost 8 bases and J lost 4 bases. Per the germline V gene, CDR1 is MNHEY and CDR2 is SMNVEV (reference sequence). The CDR3 nucleotides are TGTGCCAGCGGAGTACTAGCGGGAGCAGATACGCAGTATTTT. This sequence encodes CASGVLAGADTQYF.

This chain joins TRBV7-2 and TRBJ2-5, with D perhaps matching TRBD2 (6 bases). This CDR3 is built from 15 residues. V was clipped by 3 bases and J by 5 bases, with 16 bases between them. The germline CDR1 and CDR2 sequences are SGHTA and FQGNSA. CDR3 coding DNA: TGTGCCAGCAGCTTCTCCCGGACTATGAGGGAGACCCAGTACTTC. The encoded protein is CASSFSRTMRETQYF.

The table lists this clone with a few counts. The chain is built from TRBV10-2 and TRBJ1-5; 8 bases are shared with TRBD1. CDR3 size: 14 residues. Germline-derived CDR1 and CDR2 are WSHSY and SAAADI. Trimming cost V 6 bases and J 5 bases; bases outside gene matches: 6. The CDR3 spells CASSFQGADQPQHF. The CDR3 DNA sequence: TGCGCCAGCAGCTTCCAGGGGGCGGATCAGCCCCAGCATTTT.

The chain links TRBV24-1 to TRBJ2-2; 9 bases line up with TRBD1. This CDR3 has 17 residues. The V segment lost 2 bases and the J segment 4 bases; nucleotides outside the gene matches: 7. Germline values: CDR1 KGHDR, CDR2 SFDVKD. The CDR3 DNA reads as TGTGCCACCAGTGATTCAAGACAGGGGGGGAGCACCGGGGAGCTGTTTTTT. This translates into CATSDSRQGGSTGELFF.

The V gene is TRBV30, the J gene TRBJ2-2, with 16 bases that match TRBD2. Germline V CDR1 and CDR2: GTSNPN, SVGIG (reference sequence). CDR3 size: 16 residues. J gave up 4 bases and V 5 bases, and 4 bases lay outside the gene matches. The CDR3 nucleotides are TGTGCCTGGGGGGGACTAGCGGGAGGGCTCACCGGGGAGCTGTTTTTT. The encoded protein is CAWGGLAGGLTGELFF. The complete variable domain, with remaining parts taken from reference TRBV30 and TRBJ2-2, reads SQTIHQWPATLVQPVGSPLSLECTVEGTSNPNLYWYRQAAGRGLQLLFYSVGIGQISSEVPQNLSASRPQDRQFILSSKKLLLSDSGFYLCAWGGLAGGLTGELFFGEGSRLTVL.

V is TRBV28 and J is TRBJ1-2; 8 bases are shared with TRBD1. V lost 4 bases, J lost 8 bases, and 15 bases stayed unmatched. The CDR3 is made up of 16 amino acids. Germline assignment: CDR1 MDHEN and CDR2 SYDVKM. The CDR3 here is CASSSDRELYYGGYTF. For the CDR3, the DNA is TGTGCCAGCAGTTCGGACAGGGAACTTTACTATGGGGGCTACACCTTC.

The rearrangement joins TRBV6-5 to TRBJ1-1, with 7 bases identical to TRBD1. There are 15 residues in the CDR3. Germline CDR1 reads MNHEY; CDR2 reads SVGAGI. The trim removed 6 bases at V and 1 base at J, leaving 8 bases unmatched. CDR3 amino acids: CASRPRQGQNTEAFF. CDR3 DNA sequence: TGTGCCAGCAGGCCCAGACAGGGTCAGAACACTGAAGCTTTCTTT.

This clone was seen a few times. Here the CDR3 DNA reads TGTGCCAGCAGCTCGGGGACAGTTACTCAGCCCCAGCATTTT. This gives the protein CASSSGTVTQPQHF. The genes are TRBV7-9 and TRBJ1-5; 7 nucleotides agree with TRBD1. The CDR3 spans 14 residues. V was pared by 4 bases and J by 6 bases, with 6 bases of the junction left unmatched. Germline lookup yields CDR1 SEHNR and CDR2 FQNEAQ (reference sequence).

This clone has a handful of counts. The CDR3 loop is CASGHSPGQNYGYTF. DNA of the CDR3: TGTGCCAGCGGGCATTCTCCGGGACAGAACTATGGCTACACCTTC. The gene calls are TRBV28 and TRBJ1-2; 7 bases line up with TRBD1. This CDR3 is built from 15 residues. After removal of 8 bases from V and 2 bases from J, the junction contained 11 bases not matched to a gene. Germline V lookup: CDR1 MDHEN, CDR2 SYDVKM.

The chain carries TRBV7-9 and TRBJ1-4, with D possibly TRBD1 on 6 matching bases. With 0 bases removed from V and 4 bases from J, the gap between germline ends came to 12 bases. The CDR3 consists of 16 residues. Germline values: CDR1 SEHNR, CDR2 FQNEAQ (reference sequence). CDR3 nucleotide sequence: TGTGCCAGCAGCTTAGCGACGGACAGATATAATGAAAAACTGTTTTTT. Translating gives CASSLATDRYNEKLFF.

In this sample, this clone turned up once. The V gene is TRBV30, the J gene TRBJ1-1, with D possibly TRBD1 on 5 matching bases. Germline assignment: CDR1 GTSNPN and CDR2 SVGIG (reference sequence). Between the trimmed V and J ends, which lost 1 base and 0 bases, there was a span of 6 bases. This CDR3 comprises 13 residues. CDR3 sequence: CAWSARVNTEAFF. CDR3 nucleotide sequence: TGTGCCTGGAGTGCCAGGGTGAACACTGAAGCTTTCTTT.

The chain couples TRBV27 to TRBJ2-5; 9 nucleotides line up with TRBD1. With V trimmed by 8 bases and J by 5 bases, 6 bases remained unmatched. Germline CDR1 reads MNHEY; CDR2 reads SMNVEV (reference sequence). This CDR3 has 13 amino acids. CDR3 residues: CASANRGRETQYF. The CDR3 DNA reads as TGTGCCAGCGCCAACAGGGGGCGGGAGACCCAGTACTTC.

The chain carries TRBV3-1 (or the pseudogene TRBV3-2) and TRBJ2-3, with 10 nucleotides matching TRBD2. The trim removed 4 bases at V and 6 bases at J, leaving 4 bases unmatched. This CDR3 has 14 residues. Germline loops: CDR1 LGHDT, CDR2 YNNKEL (reference sequence). The DNA for the CDR3 is TGTGCCAGCAGCCGTGGACTAGCGGCCGATACGCAGTATTTT. Translated, it gives CASSRGLAADTQYF.

The genes are TRBV2 and TRBJ1-5; D may be TRBD1 (6 bases). Trimming cost V 1 base and J 6 bases, with 13 bases left between them. The CDR3 is 15 residues long. Germline assignment: CDR1 SNHLY and CDR2 FYNNEI. As DNA, the CDR3 is TGTGCCAGCAGTGAAGGGAGAGGGGGAACTCAGCCCCAGCATTTT. The encoded protein is CASSEGRGGTQPQHF.

This clone was found a few times. V usage is TRBV6-1 and J usage is TRBJ2-7, with 11 nucleotides matching TRBD2. This CDR3 is 14 amino acids long. The germline gives CDR1 MNHNS, CDR2 SASEGT. Losses at the gene ends were 3 bases for V and 9 bases for J; bases not matched to a gene: 7. The DNA for the CDR3 is TGTGCCAGCAGTGAGGCTAGCGGGAGGCTAGTGCAGTACGTC. Amino acids: CASSEASGRLVQYV.